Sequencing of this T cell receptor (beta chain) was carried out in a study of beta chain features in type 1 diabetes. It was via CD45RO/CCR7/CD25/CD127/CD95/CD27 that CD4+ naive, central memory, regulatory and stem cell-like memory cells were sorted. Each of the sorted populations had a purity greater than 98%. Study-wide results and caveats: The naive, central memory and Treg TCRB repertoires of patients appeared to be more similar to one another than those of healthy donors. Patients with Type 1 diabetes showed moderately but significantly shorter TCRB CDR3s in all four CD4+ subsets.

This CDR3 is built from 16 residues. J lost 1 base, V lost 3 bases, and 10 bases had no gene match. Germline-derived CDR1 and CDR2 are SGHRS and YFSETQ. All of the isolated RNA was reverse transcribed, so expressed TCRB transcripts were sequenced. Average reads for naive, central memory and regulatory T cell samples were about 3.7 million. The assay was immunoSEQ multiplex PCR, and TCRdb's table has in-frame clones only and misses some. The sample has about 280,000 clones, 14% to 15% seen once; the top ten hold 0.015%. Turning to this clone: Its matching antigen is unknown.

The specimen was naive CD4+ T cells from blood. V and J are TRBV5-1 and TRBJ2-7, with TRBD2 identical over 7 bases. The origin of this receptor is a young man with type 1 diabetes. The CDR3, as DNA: TGCGCCAGCAGCTCCAAACTACTAGCGCCTTCCTACGAGCAGTACTTC. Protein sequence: CASSSKLLAPSYEQYF.